Listed below are T cell receptor beta chains from one sample, sequenced in a study of blood T cell repertoires in COVID-19. Sequenced by immunoSEQ multiplex PCR; TCRdb stores in-frame clones only, minus some. The sample has 410,000 or so clones; 89% are singletons. The sample comprised peripheral blood. Receptor source: a woman in her 40s with COVID-19, enrolled during active disease. Each CDR3 is given with its conserved first and last residue. The D gene is left open where the match is weak. Clone sizes are given selectively: once, few, many, or a class where the clone is expanded.

TRBD1	TRBV6-2/TRBV6-3	NA	TRBJ1-2	TGTGCCAGCAGTACCCCCGACAGGGTCGACTATGGCTACACCTTC	CASSTPDRVDYGYTF
NA	TRBV28	NA	TRBJ1-3	TGTGCCAGCAGCCCTCCCCCCGGAAACACCATATATTTT	CASSPPPGNTIYF
TRBD1	TRBV3-1/TRBV3-2	NA	TRBJ1-2	TGTGCCAGCAGCCAAGGACAGGGTGATGGCTACACCTTC	CASSQGQGDGYTF
TRBD1	TRBV28	once	TRBJ1-2	TGTGCCAGCAGTCAAGGGACAGCCAGCTATGGCTACACCTTC	CASSQGTASYGYTF
NA	TRBV5-6	few	TRBJ1-1	TGTGCCAGCAGCTTGAGCAGGGGTGGGACTGAAGCTTTCTTT	CASSLSRGGTEAFF
TRBD2	TRBV5-8	NA	TRBJ2-7	TGTGCCAGCAGCTTGGTAGCGGGAGTTACCTACGAGCAGTACTTC	CASSLVAGVTYEQYF
NA	TRBV27	NA	TRBJ1-4	TGTGCCAGCGGCGAACGAAGAGGCGATGAAAAACTGTTTTTT	CASGERRGDEKLFF
TRBD1	TRBV6-4	NA	TRBJ2-1	TGTGCCAGCAGTGACTCCCCAGGGGGCGGGCGCCATGAGCAGTTCTTC	CASSDSPGGGRHEQFF
NA	TRBV28	NA	TRBJ1-1	TGTGCCAGCATGTACGGCACTGAAGCTTTCTTT	CASMYGTEAFF
TRBD1	TRBV7-9	NA	TRBJ1-1	TGTGCCAGCAGCTTAACTGGCCAGGGGGACACTGAAGCTTTCTTT	CASSLTGQGDTEAFF
TRBD1	TRBV19	NA	TRBJ2-5	TGTGCCAGTAGTACCCTGACAGGGTCCAGAGAGACCCAGTACTTC	CASSTLTGSRETQYF
NA	TRBV7-2	NA	TRBJ1-2	TGTGCCAGCACCCTAGACGTGGACTATGGCTACACCTTC	CASTLDVDYGYTF
NA	TRBV29-1	NA	TRBJ1-1	TGCAGCGCTGCTTTTTCGGGATTGGGGACTGAAGCTTTCTTT	CSAAFSGLGTEAFF
TRBD1	TRBV27	NA	TRBJ1-5	TGTGCCAGCAGTGCTGGGACAGGGGGGAAGAATCAGCCCCAGCATTTT	CASSAGTGGKNQPQHF
TRBD1	TRBV15	few	TRBJ1-2	TGTGCCACCAGCAGGACCCCGGACAGGAATACCCGAGGCTACACCTTC	CATSRTPDRNTRGYTF
TRBD1	TRBV7-2	NA	TRBJ1-2	TGTGCCAGCAGCCCCCCTACAGGGGGCTTTGGCTACACCTTC	CASSPPTGGFGYTF
TRBD1	TRBV30	NA	TRBJ1-5	TGTGCCTGGAGCCGAGAAGGACAGGTCTATCAGCCCCAGCATTTT	CAWSREGQVYQPQHF
NA	TRBV24-1	NA	TRBJ2-1	TGTGCCACCAGTGAACCAGACAGGACCTCTGGGCGAAATGAGCAGTTCTTC	CATSEPDRTSGRNEQFF
TRBD2	TRBV6-6	NA	TRBJ2-1	TGTGCCAGCAGTGGACTAGGTCTGTACAATGAGCAGTTCTTC	CASSGLGLYNEQFF